The sample holds many counts of the clone carrying this TCR beta chain. The antigen is undetermined. The source of the PBMCs was more than 9.5 ml of fresh peripheral blood. The sample originates from a study of Graves' ophthalmopathy and Graves' hyperthyroidism. The V segment lost 0 bases and the J segment 9 bases; nucleotides outside the gene matches: 7. Germline CDR1 KGHSH, CDR2 LQKENI. The length of the CDR3 is 15 residues. General study results and limits: For predicting ophthalmopathy progression, the model had almost 71% sensitivity and nearly 75% specificity. Blood repertoires reportedly contained most expanded thyroid clonotypes above 0.001 frequency.

The TCR beta CDR3 regions underwent amplification from RNA transcripts. HTBI primers primed a first-round RT-PCR, and a second-round multiplex PCR followed. TCRdb called the multiplex PCR reads again in MiXCR, with one record for every CDR3 protein. In the table there are about 210,000 distinct CDR3 sequences, less than 30% of which are singletons. Sequencing input: peripheral blood. The TCR sequence derives from a man aged 50 to 60 with Graves' ophthalmopathy. This chain joins TRBV18 and TRBJ2-2, with TRBD1 matching 7 bases. The CDR3 sequence is CASSPPDRLRWELFF. CDR3 sequence (DNA): TGTGCCAGCTCACCACCGGACAGGCTCCGATGGGAGCTGTTTTTT.